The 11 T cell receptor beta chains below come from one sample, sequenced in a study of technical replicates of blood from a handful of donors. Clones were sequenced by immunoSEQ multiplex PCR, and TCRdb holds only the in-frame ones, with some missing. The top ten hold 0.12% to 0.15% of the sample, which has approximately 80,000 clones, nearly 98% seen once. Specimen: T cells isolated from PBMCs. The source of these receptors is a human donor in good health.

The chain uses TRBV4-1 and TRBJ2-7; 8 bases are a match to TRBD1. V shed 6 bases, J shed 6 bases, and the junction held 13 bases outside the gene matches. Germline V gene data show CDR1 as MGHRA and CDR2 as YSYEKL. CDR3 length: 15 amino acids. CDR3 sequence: CASSSGQGGLSEQYF. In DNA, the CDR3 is TGCGCCAGCAGTTCCGGACAGGGCGGTCTGAGCGAGCAGTACTTC.

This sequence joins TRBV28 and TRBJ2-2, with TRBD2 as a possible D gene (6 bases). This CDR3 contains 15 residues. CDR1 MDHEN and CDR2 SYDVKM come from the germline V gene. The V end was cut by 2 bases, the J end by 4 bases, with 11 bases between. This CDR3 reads CASSLIRLGTGELFF. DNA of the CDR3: TGTGCCAGCAGTTTAATTCGACTAGGCACCGGGGAGCTGTTTTTT. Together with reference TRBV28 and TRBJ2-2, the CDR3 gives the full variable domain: DVKVTQSSRYLVKRTGEKVFLECVQDMDHENMFWYRQDPGLGLRLIYFSYDVKMKEKGDIPEGYSVSREKKERFSLILESASTNQTSMYLCASSLIRLGTGELFFGEGSRLTVL.

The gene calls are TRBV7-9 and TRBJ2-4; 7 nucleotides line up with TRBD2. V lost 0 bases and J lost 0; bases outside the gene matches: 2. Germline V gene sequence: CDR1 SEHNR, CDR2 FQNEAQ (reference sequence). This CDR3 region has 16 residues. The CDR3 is CASSLAGGIAKNIQYF. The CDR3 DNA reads TGTGCCAGCAGCTTAGCGGGAGGGATAGCCAAAAACATTCAGTACTTC.

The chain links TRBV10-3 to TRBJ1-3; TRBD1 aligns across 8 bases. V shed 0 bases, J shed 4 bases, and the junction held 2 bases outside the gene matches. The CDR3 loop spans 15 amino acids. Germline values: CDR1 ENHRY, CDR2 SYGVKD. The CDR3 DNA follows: TGTGCCATCAGTGAGTCGACAGGGGACGGAAACACCATATATTTT. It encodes CAISESTGDGNTIYF.

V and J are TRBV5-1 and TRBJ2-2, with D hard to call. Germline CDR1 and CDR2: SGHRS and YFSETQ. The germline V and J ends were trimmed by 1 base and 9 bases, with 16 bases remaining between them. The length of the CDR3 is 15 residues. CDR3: CASSLPSLSFRELFF. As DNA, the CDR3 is TGCGCCAGCAGCTTGCCCTCGTTGAGTTTCCGGGAGCTGTTTTTT.

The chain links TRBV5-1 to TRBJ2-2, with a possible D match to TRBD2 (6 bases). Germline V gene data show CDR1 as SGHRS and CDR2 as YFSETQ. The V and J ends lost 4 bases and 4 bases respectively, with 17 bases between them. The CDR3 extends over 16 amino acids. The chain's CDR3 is CASSPNPAGITGELFF. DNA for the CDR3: TGCGCCAGCAGCCCGAACCCGGCGGGGATCACCGGGGAGCTGTTTTTT.

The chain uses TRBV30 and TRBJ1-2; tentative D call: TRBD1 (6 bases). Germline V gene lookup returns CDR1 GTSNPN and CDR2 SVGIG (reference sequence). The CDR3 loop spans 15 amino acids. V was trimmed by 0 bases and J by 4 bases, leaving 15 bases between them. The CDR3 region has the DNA TGTGCCTGGAGTGTACTGGGGGCACCCCCCTATGGCTACACCTTC. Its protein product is CAWSVLGAPPYGYTF.

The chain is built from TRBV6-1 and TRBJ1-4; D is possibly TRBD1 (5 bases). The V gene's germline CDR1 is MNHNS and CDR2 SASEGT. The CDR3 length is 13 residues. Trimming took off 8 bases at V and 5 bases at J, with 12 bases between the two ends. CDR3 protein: CASGTGENEKLFF. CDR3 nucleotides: TGTGCCAGCGGGACGGGGGAAAATGAAAAACTGTTTTTT.

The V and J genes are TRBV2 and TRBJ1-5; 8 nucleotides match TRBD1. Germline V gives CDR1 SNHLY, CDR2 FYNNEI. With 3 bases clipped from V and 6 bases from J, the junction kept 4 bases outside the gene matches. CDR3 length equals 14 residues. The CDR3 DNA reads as TGTGCCAGCAGTGAGACAGGGGTGTTTCAGCCCCAGCATTTT. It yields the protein CASSETGVFQPQHF.

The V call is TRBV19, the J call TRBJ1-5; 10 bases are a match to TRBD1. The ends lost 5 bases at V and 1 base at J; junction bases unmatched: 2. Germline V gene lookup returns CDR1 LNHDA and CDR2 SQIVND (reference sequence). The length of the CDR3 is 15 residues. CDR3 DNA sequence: TGTGCCAGTAGTTCGACAGGGGGCAGCAATCAGCCCCAGCATTTT. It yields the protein CASSSTGGSNQPQHF. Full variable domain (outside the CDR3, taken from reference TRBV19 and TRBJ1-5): DGGITQSPKYLFRKEGQNVTLSCEQNLNHDAMYWYRQDPGQGLRLIYYSQIVNDFQKGDIAEGYSVSREKKESFPLTVTSAQKNPTAFYLCASSSTGGSNQPQHFGDGTRLSIL.

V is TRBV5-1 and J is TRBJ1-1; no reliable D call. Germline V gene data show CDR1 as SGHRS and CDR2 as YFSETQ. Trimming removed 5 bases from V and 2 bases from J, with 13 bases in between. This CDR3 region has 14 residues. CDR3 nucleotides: TGCGCCAGCAGATTCACAGAAACTAACACTGAAGCTTTCTTT. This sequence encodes CASRFTETNTEAFF.